The 9 T cell receptor beta chains given below trace back to one sample, sequenced in a study of identical twins. TCRdb analysed the 5' RACE reads with MiXCR anew, one entry per CDR3 protein. The sample consists of 500,000 to 550,000 distinct CDR3 sequences, 22% of them appearing once. Separately, the same data were catalogued under a study of T cells expressing NK-cell markers.

Sequencing was done on a sample of CD4+ T cells sorted from blood. These receptors were collected from a woman aged 18-29 years in good health.

V gene TRBV5-1 combines with J gene TRBJ1-1; TRBD1 might be the D (6 bases). Per germline, CDR1 SGHRS and CDR2 YFSETQ. This CDR3 has 14 amino acids. Trimming removed 6 bases at V and 0 bases at J, with 12 bases between. Here the CDR3 DNA reads TGCGCCAGCATAAAGGACAGCTTGAACACTGAAGCTTTCTTT. Amino acids: CASIKDSLNTEAFF.

This clonotype occurred many times. The genes are TRBV29-1 and TRBJ2-1; D is undetermined. Trimming took off 7 bases at V and 3 bases at J, with 13 bases between the two ends. The CDR3 spans 13 residues. The V gene's germline CDR1 is SQVTM and CDR2 ANQGSEA. The CDR3 nucleotides are TGCAGCGCGAGCACGGTGTTCTACAATGAGCAGTTCTTC. It encodes CSASTVFYNEQFF.

Regarding this clonotype: Relative to the germline gene, one junction end is altered; a read error may explain this. V gene TRBV6-4 combines with J gene TRBJ2-3; D not resolved. The CDR3 is 11 amino acids. The germline V gene encodes CDR1 MRHNA and CDR2 SNTAGT. CDR3: CASSGSDTQYF. CDR3 bases: TGTGCCAGCAGTGGGTCAGATACACAGTATTTT.

In DNA form, the CDR3 reads TGTGCCAGCAGCTCTCCACTACCCGGGACTAGCAGTTTCTCCTACAATGAGCAGTTCTTC. Translation gives CASSSPLPGTSSFSYNEQFF. This chain links TRBV11-2 with TRBJ2-1; the match to TRBD2 covers 9 bases. Germline CDR1 reads SGHAT; CDR2 reads FQNNGV. CDR3 length: 20 amino acids. Germline trimming cut 4 bases from V and 0 bases from J; bases unmatched to any gene: 16.

The chain is built from TRBV6-2 or TRBV6-3 and TRBJ2-1, with 8 nucleotides matching TRBD2. The CDR3 extends over 16 amino acids. Germline V CDR1 and CDR2: MNHEY, SVGEGT. V lost 0 bases, J lost 7 bases, and 8 bases stayed unmatched. The CDR3 region is CASSYSFGGALNEQFF. The CDR3 coding sequence is TGTGCCAGCAGTTACTCGTTCGGGGGGGCCTTAAATGAGCAGTTCTTC.

The V call is TRBV6-1, the J call TRBJ2-2, with D tentatively TRBD2 (5 bases). V lost 4 bases and J 7 bases, leaving 10 bases between the germline ends. CDR3 length: 13 residues. In germline, CDR1 is MNHNS, CDR2 SASEGT. The DNA for the CDR3 is TGTGCCAGCAGTGGACTACACGGCGGGGAGCTGTTTTTT. Its protein is CASSGLHGGELFF.

V usage is TRBV12-5 and J usage is TRBJ2-7; TRBD2 agrees at 8 bases. From germline, CDR1 is LGHNT and CDR2 FRNRAP. After removal of 0 bases from V and 2 bases from J, the junction contained 9 bases not matched to a gene. There are 17 residues in the CDR3. CDR3 nucleotides: TGTGCTAGTGGTTTGGTACGGCTAGCGGGCTCAACCTACGAGCAGTACTTC. Translation gives CASGLVRLAGSTYEQYF.

V usage is TRBV2 and J usage is TRBJ2-7, with a possible D match to TRBD1 (5 bases). V lost 9 bases and J lost 6, with 21 bases in between. The CDR3 extends over 14 amino acids. Germline assignment: CDR1 SNHLY and CDR2 FYNNEI. The DNA for the CDR3 is TGTGCCAGTAAACCCCAGGGTAGAAGGTTCGAGCAGTACTTC. It is translated as CASKPQGRRFEQYF.

This clonotype was picked up a small number of times. The chain joins TRBV12-3 or TRBV12-4 to TRBJ1-2, with unresolved D. The CDR3 has 14 residues. Trimming took off 3 bases at V and 4 bases at J, with 12 bases between the two ends. In DNA, the CDR3 is TGTGCCAGCAGTTTTAACCGGAAGAGCTATGGCTACACCTTC. As protein: CASSFNRKSYGYTF.